The TCR beta chain under discussion was sequenced for a study of T cell changes during pregnancy in multiple sclerosis. Clones were read by immunoSEQ multiplex PCR, and TCRdb kept only the in-frame ones, dropping some. This sample has some 80,000 clones; about 90% occur once, and the top ten carry approximately 0.97%. The CDR3 runs 17 residues. The source is a female donor in good health, enrolled as a control in a pregnancy study. V and J are TRBV21-1 and TRBJ1-4; TRBD1, the table's D call, was not compared with the DNA. TRBV21-1 is flagged as a pseudogene. The sequencing used peripheral blood, collected in the first trimester of pregnancy. The CDR3 nucleotides read TGTGCCAGCAGCAAAGCACCGGTAGGACAGGGACGTGAAAAACTGTTTTTT. Its translation is CASSKAPVGQGREKLFF.